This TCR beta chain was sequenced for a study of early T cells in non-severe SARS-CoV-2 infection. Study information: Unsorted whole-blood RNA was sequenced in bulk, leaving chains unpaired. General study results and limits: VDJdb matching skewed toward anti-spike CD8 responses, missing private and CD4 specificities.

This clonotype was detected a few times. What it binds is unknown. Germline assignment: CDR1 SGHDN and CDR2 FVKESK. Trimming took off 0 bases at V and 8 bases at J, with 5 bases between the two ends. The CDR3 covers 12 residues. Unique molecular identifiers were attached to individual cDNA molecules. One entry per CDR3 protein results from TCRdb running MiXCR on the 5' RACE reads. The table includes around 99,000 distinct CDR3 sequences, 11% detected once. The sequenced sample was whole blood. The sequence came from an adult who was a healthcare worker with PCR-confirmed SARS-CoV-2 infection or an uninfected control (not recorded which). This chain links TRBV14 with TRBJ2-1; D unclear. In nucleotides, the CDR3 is TGTGCCAGCAGCCAAGACCGGCATGAGCAGTTCTTC. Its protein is CASSQDRHEQFF.